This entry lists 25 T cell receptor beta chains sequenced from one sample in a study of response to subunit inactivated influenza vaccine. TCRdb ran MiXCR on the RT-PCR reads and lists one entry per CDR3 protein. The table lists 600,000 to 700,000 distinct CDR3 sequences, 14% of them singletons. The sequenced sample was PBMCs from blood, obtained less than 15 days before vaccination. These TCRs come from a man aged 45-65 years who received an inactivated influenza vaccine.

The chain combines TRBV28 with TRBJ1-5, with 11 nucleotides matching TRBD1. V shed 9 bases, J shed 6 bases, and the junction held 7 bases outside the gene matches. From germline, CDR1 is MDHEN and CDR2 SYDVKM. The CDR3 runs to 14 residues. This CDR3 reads CASKDRGHGQPQHF. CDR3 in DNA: TGTGCCAGTAAGGACAGGGGGCATGGTCAGCCCCAGCATTTT.

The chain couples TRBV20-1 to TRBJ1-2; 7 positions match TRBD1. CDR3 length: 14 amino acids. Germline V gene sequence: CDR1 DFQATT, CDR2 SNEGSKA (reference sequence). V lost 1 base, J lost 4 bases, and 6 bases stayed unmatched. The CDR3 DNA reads TGCAGTGCTAGAGGGAGGGACAGAGCCTATGGCTACACCTTC. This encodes CSARGRDRAYGYTF.

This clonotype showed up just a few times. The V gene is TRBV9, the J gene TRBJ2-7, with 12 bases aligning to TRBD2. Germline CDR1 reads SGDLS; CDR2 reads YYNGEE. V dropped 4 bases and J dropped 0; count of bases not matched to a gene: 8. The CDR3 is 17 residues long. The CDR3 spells CASSPGLAGSHSYEQYF. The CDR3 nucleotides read TGTGCCAGCAGCCCAGGACTAGCGGGATCCCACTCCTACGAGCAGTACTTC.

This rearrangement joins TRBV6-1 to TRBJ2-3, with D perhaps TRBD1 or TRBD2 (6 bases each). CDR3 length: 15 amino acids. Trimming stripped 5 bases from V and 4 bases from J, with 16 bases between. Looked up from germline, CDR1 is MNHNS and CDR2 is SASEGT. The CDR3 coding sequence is TGTGCCAGCAGTCGGGGACGGGGGCTTTCAGATACGCAGTATTTT. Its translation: CASSRGRGLSDTQYF.

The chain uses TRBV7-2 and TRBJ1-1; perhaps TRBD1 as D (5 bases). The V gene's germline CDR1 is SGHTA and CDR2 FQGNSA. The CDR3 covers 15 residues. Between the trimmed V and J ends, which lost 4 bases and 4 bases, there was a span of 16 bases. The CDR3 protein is CASSSVPGGGTEAFF. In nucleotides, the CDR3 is TGTGCCAGCAGCTCAGTTCCCGGGGGTGGCACTGAAGCTTTCTTT.

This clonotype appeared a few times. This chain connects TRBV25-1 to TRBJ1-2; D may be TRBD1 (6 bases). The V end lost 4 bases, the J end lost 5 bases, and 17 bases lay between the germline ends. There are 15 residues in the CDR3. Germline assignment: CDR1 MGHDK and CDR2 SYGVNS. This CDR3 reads CASSGFGGLGYGYTF. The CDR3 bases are TGTGCCAGCAGTGGATTTGGGGGGCTAGGATATGGCTACACCTTC.

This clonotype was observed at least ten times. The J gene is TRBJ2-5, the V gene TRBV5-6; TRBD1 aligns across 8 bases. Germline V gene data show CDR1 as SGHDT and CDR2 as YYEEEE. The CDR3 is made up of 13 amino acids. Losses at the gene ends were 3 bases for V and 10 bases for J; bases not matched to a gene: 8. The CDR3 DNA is TGTGCCAGCAGCTCGTTACAGGGGGGCGACCAGTACTTC. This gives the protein CASSSLQGGDQYF.

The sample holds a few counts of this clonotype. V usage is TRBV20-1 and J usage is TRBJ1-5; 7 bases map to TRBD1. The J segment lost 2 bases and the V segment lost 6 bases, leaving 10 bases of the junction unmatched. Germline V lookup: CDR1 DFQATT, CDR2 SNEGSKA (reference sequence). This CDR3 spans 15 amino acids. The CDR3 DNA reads TGCAGTGCAGCGACAGGGAAGCGGGGCAATCAGCCCCAGCATTTT. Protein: CSAATGKRGNQPQHF.

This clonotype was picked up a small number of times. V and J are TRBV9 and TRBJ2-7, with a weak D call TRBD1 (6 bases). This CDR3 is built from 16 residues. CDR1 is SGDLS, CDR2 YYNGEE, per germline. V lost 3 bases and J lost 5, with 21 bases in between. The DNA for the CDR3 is TGTGCCAGCAGCGGCTTACAGGGCTCTGGAGGCGACGAGCAGTACTTC. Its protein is CASSGLQGSGGDEQYF.

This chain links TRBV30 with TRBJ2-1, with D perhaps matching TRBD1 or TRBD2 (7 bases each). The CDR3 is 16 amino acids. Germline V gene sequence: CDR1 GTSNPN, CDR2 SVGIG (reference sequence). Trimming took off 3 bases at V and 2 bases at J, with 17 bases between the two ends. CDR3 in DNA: TGTGCCTGGAGACTCTTGACAGGGAGGGCCTACAATGAGCAGTTCTTC. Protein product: CAWRLLTGRAYNEQFF.

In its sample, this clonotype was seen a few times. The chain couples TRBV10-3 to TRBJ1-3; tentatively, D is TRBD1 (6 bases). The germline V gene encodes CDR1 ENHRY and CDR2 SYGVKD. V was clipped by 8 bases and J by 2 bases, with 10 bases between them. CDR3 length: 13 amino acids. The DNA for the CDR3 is TGTGCCATCGGGGGGCAGACTGGAAACACCATATATTTT. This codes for CAIGGQTGNTIYF.

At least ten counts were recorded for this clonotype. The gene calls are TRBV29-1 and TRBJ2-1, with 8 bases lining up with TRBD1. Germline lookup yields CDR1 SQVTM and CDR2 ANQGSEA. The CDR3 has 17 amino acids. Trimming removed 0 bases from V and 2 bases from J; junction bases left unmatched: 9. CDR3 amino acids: CSVEDFTRDRPYNEQFF. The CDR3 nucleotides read TGCAGCGTTGAAGATTTTACCCGGGACAGGCCCTACAATGAGCAGTTCTTC.

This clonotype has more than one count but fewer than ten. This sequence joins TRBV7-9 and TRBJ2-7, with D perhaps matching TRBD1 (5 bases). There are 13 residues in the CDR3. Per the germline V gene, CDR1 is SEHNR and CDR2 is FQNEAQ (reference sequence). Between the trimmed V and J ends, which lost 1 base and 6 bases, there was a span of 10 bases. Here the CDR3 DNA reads TGTGCCAGCAGCTTAGGGGGCACAGGCGAGCAGTACTTC. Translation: CASSLGGTGEQYF.

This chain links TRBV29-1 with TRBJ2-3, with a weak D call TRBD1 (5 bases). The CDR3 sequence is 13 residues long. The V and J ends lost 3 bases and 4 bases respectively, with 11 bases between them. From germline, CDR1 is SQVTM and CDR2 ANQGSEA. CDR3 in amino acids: CSVDVGPADTQYF. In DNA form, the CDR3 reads TGCAGCGTTGATGTGGGGCCGGCAGATACGCAGTATTTT.

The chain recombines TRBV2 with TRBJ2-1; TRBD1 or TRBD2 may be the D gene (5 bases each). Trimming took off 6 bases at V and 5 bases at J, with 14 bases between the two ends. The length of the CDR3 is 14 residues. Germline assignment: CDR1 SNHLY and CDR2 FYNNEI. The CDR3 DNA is TGTGCCAGCAGCCCGTTGAGGGGCCACAATGAGCAGTTCTTC. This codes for CASSPLRGHNEQFF. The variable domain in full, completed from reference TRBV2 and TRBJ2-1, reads EPEVTQTPSHQVTQMGQEVILRCVPISNHLYFYWYRQILGQKVEFLVSFYNNEISEKSEIFDDQFSVERPDGSNFTLKIRSTKLEDSAMYFCASSPLRGHNEQFFGPGTRLTVL.

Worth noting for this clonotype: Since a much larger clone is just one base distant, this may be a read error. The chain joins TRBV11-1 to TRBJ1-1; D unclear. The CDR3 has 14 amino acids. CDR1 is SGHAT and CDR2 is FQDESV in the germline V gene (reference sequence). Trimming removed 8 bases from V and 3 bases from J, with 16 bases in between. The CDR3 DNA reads TGTGCCAGCCGCGGCAGCCGAATCCACACTGAAGCTTTCTTT. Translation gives CASRGSRIHTEAFF. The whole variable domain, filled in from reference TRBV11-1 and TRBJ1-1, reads EAEVAQSPRYKITEKSQAVAFWCDPISGHATLYWYRQILGQGPELLVQFQDESVVDDSQLPKDRFSAERLKGVDSTLKIQPAELGDSAMYLCASRGSRIHTEAFFGQGTRLTVV.

CDR3 bases: TGCGCCAGCAGCCAGACTCACGGGAATGAGCAGTTCTTC. Protein product: CASSQTHGNEQFF. V is TRBV4-3 and J is TRBJ2-1; D unresolved. The CDR3 has 13 residues. Germline V gene sequence: CDR1 LGHNA, CDR2 YSLEER. The ends were cut back, 3 bases at V and 7 bases at J, with 10 bases in the middle.

CDR3 protein: CSGGGVQETQYF. CDR3 DNA sequence: TGCAGTGGGGGGGGGGTGCAAGAGACCCAGTACTTC. The chain recombines TRBV20-1 with TRBJ2-5, with 7 positions matching TRBD2. The CDR3 runs to 12 residues. CDR1 DFQATT and CDR2 SNEGSKA come from the germline V gene (reference sequence). Trimming took 7 bases from V and 2 from J; bases not matched to a gene: 4.

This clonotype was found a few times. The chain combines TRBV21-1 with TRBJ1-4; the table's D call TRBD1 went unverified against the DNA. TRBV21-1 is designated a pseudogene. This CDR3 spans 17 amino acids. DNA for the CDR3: TGTGCCAGCAGCACTGACAGGAAGGCCACAACTAATGAAAAACTGTTTTTT. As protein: CASSTDRKATTNEKLFF.

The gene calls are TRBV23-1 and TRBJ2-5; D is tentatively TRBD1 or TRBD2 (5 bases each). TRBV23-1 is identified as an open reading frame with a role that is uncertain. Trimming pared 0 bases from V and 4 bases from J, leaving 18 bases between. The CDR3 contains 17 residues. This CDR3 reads CASSQSSGTESPETQYF. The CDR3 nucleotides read TGCGCCAGCAGTCAATCCTCCGGGACGGAGAGCCCAGAGACCCAGTACTTC.

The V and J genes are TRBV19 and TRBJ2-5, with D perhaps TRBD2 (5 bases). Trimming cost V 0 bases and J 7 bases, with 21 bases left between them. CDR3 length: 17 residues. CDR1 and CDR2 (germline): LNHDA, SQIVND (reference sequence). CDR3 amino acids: CASSIDGGAGIRGTQYF. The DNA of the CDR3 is TGTGCCAGTAGTATAGACGGAGGCGCCGGGATACGAGGGACCCAGTACTTC.

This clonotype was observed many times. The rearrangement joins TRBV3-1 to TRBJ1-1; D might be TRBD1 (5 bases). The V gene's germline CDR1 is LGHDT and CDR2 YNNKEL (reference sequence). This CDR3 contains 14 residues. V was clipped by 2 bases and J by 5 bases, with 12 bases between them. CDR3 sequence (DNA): TGTGCCAGCAGCCAATCCGAAACAGGAACTGAAGCTTTCTTT. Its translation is CASSQSETGTEAFF.

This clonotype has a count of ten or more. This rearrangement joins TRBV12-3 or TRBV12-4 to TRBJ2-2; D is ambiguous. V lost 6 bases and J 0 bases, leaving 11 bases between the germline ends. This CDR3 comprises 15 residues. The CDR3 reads CASSPRSANTGELFF. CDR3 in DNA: TGTGCCAGCAGCCCCCGGAGCGCGAACACCGGGGAGCTGTTTTTT.

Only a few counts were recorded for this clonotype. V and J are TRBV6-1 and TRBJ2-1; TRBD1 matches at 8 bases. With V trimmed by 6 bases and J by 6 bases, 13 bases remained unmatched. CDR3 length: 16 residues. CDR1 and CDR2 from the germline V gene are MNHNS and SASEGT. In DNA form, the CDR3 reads TGTGCCAGCAGCCCCTACACAGGGGGAAGCGGCAATGAGCAGTTCTTC. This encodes CASSPYTGGSGNEQFF.

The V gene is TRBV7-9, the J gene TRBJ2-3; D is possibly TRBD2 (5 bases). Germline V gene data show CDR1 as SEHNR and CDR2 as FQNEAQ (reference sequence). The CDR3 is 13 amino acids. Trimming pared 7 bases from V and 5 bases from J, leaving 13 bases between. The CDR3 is CASNHGEGDTQYF. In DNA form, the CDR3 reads TGTGCCAGCAACCACGGTGAGGGAGATACGCAGTATTTT.